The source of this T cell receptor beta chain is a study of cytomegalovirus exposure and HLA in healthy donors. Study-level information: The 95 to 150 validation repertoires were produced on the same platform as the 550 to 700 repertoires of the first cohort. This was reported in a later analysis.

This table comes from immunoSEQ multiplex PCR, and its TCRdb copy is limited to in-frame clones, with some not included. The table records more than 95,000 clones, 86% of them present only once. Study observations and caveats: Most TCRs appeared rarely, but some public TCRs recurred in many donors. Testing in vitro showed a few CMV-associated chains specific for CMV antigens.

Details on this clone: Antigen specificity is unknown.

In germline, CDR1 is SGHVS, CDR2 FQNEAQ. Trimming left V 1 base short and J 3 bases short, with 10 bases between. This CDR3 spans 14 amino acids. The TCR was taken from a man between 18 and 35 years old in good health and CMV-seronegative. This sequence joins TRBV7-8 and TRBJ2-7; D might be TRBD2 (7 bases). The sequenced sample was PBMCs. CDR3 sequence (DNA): TGTGCCAGCAGCTTAGTGGGAGGGGGCTACGAGCAGTACTTC. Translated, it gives CASSLVGGGYEQYF.